This paragraph covers one T cell receptor (beta chain) sequence. This clonotype was observed a few times. It lacks a known antigen. Base qualities are not provided; no much larger clone lies one nucleotide away. The sample's time point label is to be understood as: newly diagnosed GD, antithyroid drugs for less than 3 months. For both TCR sequencing and RNA sequencing, RNA was extracted from PBMCs using TRIzol. The diagnosis of Graves' disease followed American Thyroid Association guidelines. Patients for the study were recruited at an endocrinology department in Xi'an, China. Each patient gave around 9 milliliters of peripheral blood, collected in an EDTA anticoagulant tube. Ficoll Paque Plus density gradient separation was used to isolate PBMCs, and no additional T cell sorting was done. RNA quality was checked with an Agilent 2100 Bioanalyzer and agarose gel, and concentration with a NanoDrop 2000.

The data originate from a study of regulatory T cells in long-lasting Graves disease (dated by TCRdb to the early 2020s). Regarding the study in general: Antithyroid drugs had been taken for less than 3 months by newly diagnosed Graves' disease patients. This study used TCR sequencing and RNA sequencing of peripheral blood to compare persistent Graves' disease patients against newly diagnosed Graves' disease patients. The study was conducted in China and was registered as a clinical trial. A total of about 35 samples underwent TCR sequencing, from 13 patients with persistent Graves' disease and roughly 20 patients with newly diagnosed Graves' disease.

What the work shows at the level of the full study, not this receptor alone: Only the TCR beta chain was sequenced and analyzed. A larger number of public clonotypes was shared among persistent patients (2,741) than among newly diagnosed patients (approximately 1,000). Compared with newly diagnosed patients, patients with persistent Graves' disease had lower TCR Shannon entropy and fewer highly expanded clones, which suggests clonal expansion. Only peripheral blood was studied, because thyroid tissue, the primary lesion, was inaccessible. TRBV28, TRBJ1-2 and TRBJ2-5 were preferentially used in persistent disease, while TRBV20-1 and TRBJ2-1 were favored in newly diagnosed disease. As a limitation, the authors acknowledged that the small sample size may reduce accuracy.

Trimming leaves V shorter by 7 bases and J shorter by 9 bases, with the junction holding 18 bases beyond the gene matches. From the cysteine up to the phenylalanine, the CDR3 has a length of 16 residues. Solely the CDR3 DNA is kept, with 48 bases framed from the first base. The library was built by means of multiplex PCR. The instrument given in TCRdb is Illumina HiSeq 4000. TCR beta libraries were built with iRepertoire HTBI primers and Arm-PCR amplification of CDR3 regions. Before sequencing, the PCR products went through gel purification. For the original study's pipeline: Gene usage analysis of CDR3 amino acid clonotypes relied on the roughly 60 TRBV and around 14 TRBJ segments identified across samples. Filtered high-quality paired reads were merged into contigs using COPE and FqMerger. Contigs were aligned with BLAST to IMGT TRBV, TRBD and TRBJ reference genes, and CDR3 was defined per IMGT. Clonotypes above 0.1% frequency were classified as highly expanded clones. Repertoire diversity was measured by Shannon entropy, and V-J evenness by the Gini coefficient. Clonotypes shared by more than one individual were considered public. TCRdb itself trimmed the public reads at Q25 with fastp, ran MiXCR and retained productive beta chains. Each CDR3 protein appears once, grouped with its most common genes and DNA. TCRdb, not the original authors, processed these V and J calls. The sample includes around 330,000 distinct CDR3 sequences, with 18% observed a single time. The ten largest make up about 38% of the sample.

This clonotype was sampled from a female donor with Graves disease. This specimen was peripheral blood mononuclear cells (PBMCs), taken at new diagnosis, from a patient treated with antithyroid drugs. The V and J genes are TRBV12-3 or TRBV12-4 and TRBJ2-7; 10 bases in the middle match TRBD2. For the CDR3, the sequence is CASKRAGTSEAFGQYF. Here is the DNA: TGTGCCAGCAAAAGGGCCGGGACTAGCGAGGCCTTTGGGCAGTACTTC.